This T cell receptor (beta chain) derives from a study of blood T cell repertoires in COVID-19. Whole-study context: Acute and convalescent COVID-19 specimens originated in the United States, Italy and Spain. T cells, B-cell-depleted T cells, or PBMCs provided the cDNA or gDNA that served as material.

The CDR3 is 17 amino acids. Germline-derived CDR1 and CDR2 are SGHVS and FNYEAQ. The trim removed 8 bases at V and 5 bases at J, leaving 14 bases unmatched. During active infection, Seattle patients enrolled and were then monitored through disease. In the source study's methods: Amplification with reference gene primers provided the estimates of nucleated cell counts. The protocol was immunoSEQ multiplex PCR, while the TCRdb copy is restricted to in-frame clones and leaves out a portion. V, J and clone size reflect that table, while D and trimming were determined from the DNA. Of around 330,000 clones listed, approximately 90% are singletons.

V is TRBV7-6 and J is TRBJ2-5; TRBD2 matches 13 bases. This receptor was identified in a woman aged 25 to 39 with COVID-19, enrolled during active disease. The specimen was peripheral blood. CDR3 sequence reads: CASRSGTSGVLWETQYF. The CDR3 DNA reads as TGTGCCAGCCGTAGCGGGACTAGCGGGGTCCTGTGGGAGACCCAGTACTTC.